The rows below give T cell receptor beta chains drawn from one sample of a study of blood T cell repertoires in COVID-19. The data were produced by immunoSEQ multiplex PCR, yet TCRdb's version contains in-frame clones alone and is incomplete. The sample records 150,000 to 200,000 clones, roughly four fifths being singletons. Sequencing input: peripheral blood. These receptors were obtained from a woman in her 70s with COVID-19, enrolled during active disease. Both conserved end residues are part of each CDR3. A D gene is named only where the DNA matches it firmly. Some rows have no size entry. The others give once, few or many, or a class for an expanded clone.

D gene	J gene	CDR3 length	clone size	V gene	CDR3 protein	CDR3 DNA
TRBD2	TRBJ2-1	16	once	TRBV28	CASSFVSGGGYNEQFF	TGTGCCAGCAGTTTCGTGTCGGGAGGAGGCTACAATGAGCAGTTCTTC
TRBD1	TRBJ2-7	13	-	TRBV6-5	CASSRQGAWEQYF	TGTGCCAGCAGTCGACAGGGGGCGTGGGAGCAGTACTTC
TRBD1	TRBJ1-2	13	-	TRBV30	CAWIGDRGHGYTF	TGTGCCTGGATTGGGGACAGGGGCCATGGCTACACCTTC
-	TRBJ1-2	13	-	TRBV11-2	CASSFGRGYGYTF	TGTGCCAGCAGCTTCGGCAGGGGCTATGGCTACACCTTC
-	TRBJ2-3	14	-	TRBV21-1	CASSKAGSTDTQYF	TGTGCCAGCAGCAAAGCGGGCAGCACAGATACGCAGTATTTT
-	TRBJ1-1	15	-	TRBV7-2	CASSLVGGPNTEAFF	TGTGCCAGCAGCTTAGTCGGAGGACCGAACACTGAAGCTTTCTTT
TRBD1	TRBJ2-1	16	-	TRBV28	CASSFPTGGLNNEQFF	TGTGCCAGCAGTTTCCCCACAGGGGGCCTCAACAATGAGCAGTTCTTC
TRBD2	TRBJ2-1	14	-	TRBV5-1	CASSLGTRGNEQFF	TGCGCCAGCAGCTTGGGGACTAGGGGCAATGAGCAGTTCTTC
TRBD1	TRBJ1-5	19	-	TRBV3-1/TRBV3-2	CASSQDPTGVGSLSQPQHF	TGTGCCAGCAGCCAAGATCCAACAGGGGTGGGGTCCCTAAGTCAGCCCCAGCATTTT
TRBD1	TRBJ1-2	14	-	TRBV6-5	CASSAGTGSLGYTF	TGTGCCAGCAGCGCCGGGACAGGGTCTCTTGGCTACACCTTC
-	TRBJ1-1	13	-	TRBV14	CASSQDGGVEAFF	TGTGCCAGCAGCCAAGATGGCGGGGTTGAAGCTTTCTTT
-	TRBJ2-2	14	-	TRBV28	CASSGGYNTGELFF	TGTGCCAGCAGTGGGGGGTACAACACCGGGGAGCTGTTTTTT
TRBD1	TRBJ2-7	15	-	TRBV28	CASMKGALGSYEQYF	TGTGCCAGCATGAAGGGGGCCCTGGGCTCCTACGAGCAGTACTTC
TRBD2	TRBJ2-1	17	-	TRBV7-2	CASSLEPAGVKSNEQFF	TGTGCCAGCAGCTTAGAACCCGCGGGAGTGAAGTCCAATGAGCAGTTCTTC
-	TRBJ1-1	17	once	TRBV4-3	CASSQDYLGLLNTEAFF	TGCGCCAGCAGCCAAGATTATCTGGGACTCCTGAACACTGAAGCTTTCTTT
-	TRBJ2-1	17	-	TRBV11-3	CASSLGSGEDLGNEQFF	TGTGCCAGCAGCCTAGGGAGCGGAGAGGACCTTGGGAATGAGCAGTTCTTC
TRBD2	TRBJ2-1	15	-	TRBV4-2	CASSQVEAGVNEQFF	TGTGCCAGCAGCCAAGTAGAAGCGGGAGTCAATGAGCAGTTCTTC
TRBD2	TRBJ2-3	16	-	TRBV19	CASSSLGTSGTDTQYF	TGTGCCAGTTCATCCCTAGGGACTAGCGGAACAGATACGCAGTATTTT
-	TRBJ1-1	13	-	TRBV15	CATSSQGYTEAFF	TGTGCCACCAGCTCACAGGGTTACACTGAAGCTTTCTTT
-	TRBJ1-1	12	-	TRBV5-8	CASRSKWTEAFF	TGTGCCAGCCGTTCTAAGTGGACTGAAGCTTTCTTT
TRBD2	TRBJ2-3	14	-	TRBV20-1	CSASNREGRDTQYF	TGCAGTGCTAGTAACCGGGAGGGCCGGGATACGCAGTATTTT
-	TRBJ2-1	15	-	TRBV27	CASSFLQQSYNEQFF	TGTGCCAGCAGCTTTTTACAGCAATCCTACAATGAGCAGTTCTTC
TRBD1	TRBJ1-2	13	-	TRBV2	CASRQGADYGYTF	TGTGCCAGCAGACAGGGGGCGGACTATGGCTACACCTTC
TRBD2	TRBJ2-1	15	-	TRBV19	CASRPGLAGYNEQFF	TGTGCCAGTAGACCGGGACTAGCGGGCTACAATGAGCAGTTCTTC
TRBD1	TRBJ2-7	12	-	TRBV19	CASGQVPYEQYF	TGTGCCAGCGGACAGGTCCCCTACGAGCAGTACTTC
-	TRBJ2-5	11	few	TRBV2	CASSTRRDQYF	TGTGCCAGCAGCACAAGGAGGGACCAGTACTTC
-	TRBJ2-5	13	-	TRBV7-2	CASSSSGGETQYF	TGTGCCAGCAGCTCGTCCGGGGGAGAGACCCAGTACTTC
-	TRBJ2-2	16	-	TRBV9	CASSGGKAVNTGELFF	TGTGCCAGCAGCGGAGGGAAAGCGGTGAACACCGGGGAGCTGTTTTTT
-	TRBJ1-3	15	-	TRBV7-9	CASSLHQAPGNTIYF	TGTGCCAGCAGCTTACATCAGGCCCCTGGAAACACCATATATTTT
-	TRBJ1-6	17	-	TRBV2	CASTEAQGRAYNSPLHF	TGTGCCAGCACCGAAGCACAGGGACGGGCCTATAATTCACCCCTCCACTTT
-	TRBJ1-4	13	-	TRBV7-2	CASSRQDTEKLFF	TGTGCCAGCTCAAGGCAAGACACTGAAAAACTGTTTTTT
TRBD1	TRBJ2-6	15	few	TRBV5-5	CASSLEGDRVNVLTF	TGTGCCAGCAGTTTGGAGGGGGACAGGGTAAACGTCCTGACTTTC
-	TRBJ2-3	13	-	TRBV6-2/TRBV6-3	CASSYSGLDTQYF	TGTGCCAGCAGTTACTCGGGCTTAGATACGCAGTATTTT
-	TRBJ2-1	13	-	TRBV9	CASSVANTGEQFF	TGTGCCAGCAGCGTTGCCAACACAGGGGAGCAGTTCTTC
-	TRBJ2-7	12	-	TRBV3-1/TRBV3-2	CASSHTGTEQYF	TGTGCCAGCAGCCACACCGGTACCGAGCAGTACTTC
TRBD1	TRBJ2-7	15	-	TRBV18	CASSPVGTGAYEQYF	TGTGCCAGCTCACCGGTGGGGACAGGGGCCTACGAGCAGTACTTC
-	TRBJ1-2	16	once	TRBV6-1	CASSELNRGMWYGYTF	TGTGCCAGCAGTGAGCTCAATAGAGGGATGTGGTATGGCTACACCTTC
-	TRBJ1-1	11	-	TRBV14	CASSQEGGAFF	TGTGCCAGCAGCCAAGAGGGGGGAGCTTTCTTT
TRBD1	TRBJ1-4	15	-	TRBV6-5	CASSYSVGTGEKLFF	TGTGCCAGCAGTTACTCTGTCGGGACAGGGGAAAAACTGTTTTTT
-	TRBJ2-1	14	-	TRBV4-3	CASSRGLSNYEQFF	TGCGCCAGCAGCCGCGGGTTAAGTAACTATGAGCAGTTCTTC
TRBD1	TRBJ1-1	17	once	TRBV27	CASTPWGQGARNTEAFF	TGTGCCAGCACCCCATGGGGGCAGGGGGCACGGAACACTGAAGCTTTCTTT
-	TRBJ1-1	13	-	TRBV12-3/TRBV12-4	CASSLETNTEAFF	TGTGCCAGCAGTTTGGAGACGAACACTGAAGCTTTCTTT
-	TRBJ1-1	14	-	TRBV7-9	CASSASPQGSEAFF	TGTGCCAGCAGCGCCAGTCCACAGGGTTCGGAAGCTTTCTTT
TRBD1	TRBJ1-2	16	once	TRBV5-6	CASTLLGDRGEYGYTF	TGTGCCAGCACCCTCCTGGGGGACAGGGGTGAATATGGCTACACCTTC
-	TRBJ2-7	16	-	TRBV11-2	CASSSGLGKLTYEQYF	TGTGCCAGCAGCTCCGGACTGGGAAAATTGACCTACGAGCAGTACTTC
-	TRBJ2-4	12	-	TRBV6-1	CASSELVDIQYF	TGTGCCAGCAGTGAATTAGTAGACATTCAGTACTTC
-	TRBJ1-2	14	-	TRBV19	CASFSRGRDRGYTF	TGTGCCTCATTCTCCAGGGGCAGGGATCGAGGCTACACCTTC
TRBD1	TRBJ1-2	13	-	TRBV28	CAIGDRYLYGYTF	TGTGCAATAGGGGACAGATATCTCTATGGCTACACCTTC
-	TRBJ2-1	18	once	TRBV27	CASSLRLDSLKALNEQFF	TGTGCCAGCAGCCTCCGACTAGATTCCCTTAAAGCCCTCAATGAGCAGTTCTTC
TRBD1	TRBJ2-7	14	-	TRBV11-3	CASSSHRDSYEQYF	TGTGCCAGCAGCTCACACCGGGACAGCTACGAGCAGTACTTC
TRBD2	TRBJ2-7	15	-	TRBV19	CASSVVGTSGYEQYF	TGTGCCAGTAGTGTCGTCGGGACTAGCGGCTACGAGCAGTACTTC
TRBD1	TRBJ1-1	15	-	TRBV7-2	CASSLSQGARTEAFF	TGTGCCAGCAGCTTATCACAGGGGGCTAGAACTGAAGCTTTCTTT